These T cell receptor beta chains were read from a single sample in a study of human T cells and chemical hapten exposure. TCRdb recomputed calls from the RACE reads with MiXCR, one row per CDR3 protein. The sample yields about 360,000 distinct CDR3 sequences, approximately 6.3% seen once. The source material was whole blood, sampled in connection with sensitization to the hapten diphenylcyclopropenone (DPC). These receptors originate from a young woman with alopecia areata. Some clones in this sample may be carry-over from other donors' samples. CDR3s include the opening cysteine and the closing phenylalanine or tryptophan. The D gene is left open where the match is weak. Expanded clones get a size class; other rows say once, few or many, or leave the size out.

j_call	d_call	clone_size	v_call	cdr3_nt	cdr3_aa
TRBJ2-7	TRBD2	.	TRBV20-1	TGCAGTGCTAGCGATCCCCGGCGGGGGGTTACCTACGAGCAGTACTTC	CSASDPRRGVTYEQYF
TRBJ2-2	.	few	TRBV29-1	TGCAGCGTTGGGCGGACAGAGAACACCGGGGAGCTGTTTTTT	CSVGRTENTGELFF
TRBJ1-1	.	many	TRBV27	TGTGCCAGCAGTTACACATCCACGGGAACTGAAGCTTTCTTT	CASSYTSTGTEAFF
TRBJ1-2	.	few	TRBV4-3	TGCGCCAGCAGCCAAGATCGTATAGCATGGGGCAACTATGGCTACACCTTC	CASSQDRIAWGNYGYTF
TRBJ2-7	.	few	TRBV6-6	TGTGCCAGCAGCTACCGACAGGAGTACGAGCAGTACTTC	CASSYRQEYEQYF
TRBJ1-1	.	many	TRBV5-1	TGCGCCAGCAGCTTGGAACGGATGAACACTGAAGCTTTCTTT	CASSLERMNTEAFF
TRBJ1-2	.	few	TRBV18	TGTGCCAGCTCACCACAGGATTTGATCCTTAACTATGGCTACACCTTC	CASSPQDLILNYGYTF
TRBJ1-1	TRBD1	.	TRBV7-9	TGTGCCAGCAGACCCGGACAGGGGGGAACTGAAGCTTTCTTT	CASRPGQGGTEAFF
TRBJ2-1	TRBD2	many	TRBV28	TGTGCCAGCAGTTTATTGCTCCCGACTAGCGGGGGGCAGGGTGAGCAGTTCTTC	CASSLLLPTSGGQGEQFF
TRBJ2-3	TRBD2	.	TRBV3-1	TGTGCCAGCAGCCCCGGGACTAGCGGTGCAGATACGCAGTATTTT	CASSPGTSGADTQYF
TRBJ1-2	.	.	TRBV13	TGTGCCAGCAGCCCCTACTACAGGGCAGGCTACACCTTC	CASSPYYRAGYTF
TRBJ2-6	.	few	TRBV6-5	TGTGCCAGCAGGGGGGGCTTTGGGGCCAACGTCCTGACTTTC	CASRGGFGANVLTF
TRBJ1-2	.	few	TRBV28	TGTGCCAGCAGTCTTACGGTCTACGTCTGGGGCTACACCTTC	CASSLTVYVWGYTF
TRBJ1-1	TRBD1	many	TRBV12-3/TRBV12-4	TGTGCCAGCAGTTCCGGACAGGGTGGCACTGAAGCTTTCTTT	CASSSGQGGTEAFF
TRBJ2-1	TRBD1	few	TRBV12-3/TRBV12-4	TGTGCCAGCAGCCGGACAGGGAAAGGGGATGAGCAGTTCTTC	CASSRTGKGDEQFF
TRBJ2-3	TRBD2	many	TRBV20-1	TGCAGTGCTTCGGGACTAGCGGAAAACACAGATACGCAGTATTTT	CSASGLAENTDTQYF
TRBJ1-2	.	few	TRBV7-2	TGTGCCAGCAGCCCGACTGGGGACTCATCCTATGGCTACACCTTC	CASSPTGDSSYGYTF
TRBJ1-2	.	.	TRBV6-2/TRBV6-3	TGTGCCAGCAGTTACGCGCCCTATGGCTACACCTTC	CASSYAPYGYTF
TRBJ1-2	.	few	TRBV7-9	TGTGCCAGCAGCTTCTGGGCTCCCCGAGAAGGCTACACCTTC	CASSFWAPREGYTF
TRBJ2-3	TRBD2	.	TRBV6-4	TGTGCCAGCAGTAAAAGCGGGGAGGGAGATACGCAGTATTTT	CASSKSGEGDTQYF
TRBJ1-1	.	.	TRBV29-1	TGCAGCGTTTCGAATGTGGGGGGCATGAGAACTGAAGCTTTCTTT	CSVSNVGGMRTEAFF
TRBJ2-3	.	many	TRBV12-3/TRBV12-4	TGTGCCAGCAGTCGGCCAGGGGCTGTGGCAGATACGCAGTATTTT	CASSRPGAVADTQYF